Each of the 4 T cell receptor beta chains below was sequenced from the same sample in a study of blood T cell repertoires in COVID-19. Here immunoSEQ multiplex PCR was the method, and the copy in TCRdb shows in-frame clones only, minus some. The sample lists 100,000 to 110,000 clones, roughly 85% occurring once. The sample taken for sequencing was peripheral blood. The receptor set was obtained from a man between 70 and 80 years old with active or convalescent COVID-19.

The chain couples TRBV7-2 to TRBJ2-1; 8 bases fit TRBD2. The CDR3 sequence is 16 residues long. Germline V lookup: CDR1 SGHTA, CDR2 FQGNSA. After removal of 4 bases from V and 6 bases from J, the junction contained 11 bases not matched to a gene. The CDR3 region has the DNA TGTGCCAGCAGCTCCGCTAGCGGGTTGGGGGGCAATGAGCAGTTCTTC. This translates into CASSSASGLGGNEQFF. Filled out from reference TRBV7-2 and TRBJ2-1, the complete variable domain reads GAGVSQSPSNKVTEKGKDVELRCDPISGHTALYWYRQSLGQGLEFLIYFQGNSAPDKSGLPSDRFSAERTGGSVSTLTIQRTQQEDSAVYLCASSSASGLGGNEQFFGPGTRLTVL.

This clone appeared once. This chain connects TRBV14 to TRBJ2-1, with 10 positions matching TRBD2. This CDR3 is built from 17 residues. The V segment lost 1 base and the J segment 2 bases; nucleotides outside the gene matches: 5. Per germline, CDR1 SGHDN and CDR2 FVKESK. The CDR3 region is CASSQVGGTSAYNEQFF. CDR3 sequence (DNA): TGTGCCAGCAGCCAAGTCGGAGGGACTAGCGCCTACAATGAGCAGTTCTTC.

V usage is TRBV4-2 and J usage is TRBJ2-7; possible D gene TRBD2, 6 bases. This CDR3 comprises 14 residues. Germline CDR1 is LGHNA and CDR2 is YNFKEQ. V was trimmed by 0 bases and J by 0 bases, leaving 6 bases between them. The DNA for the CDR3 is TGTGCCAGCAGCCAAGAGCGGGGCTCCTACGAGCAGTACTTC. Translating it yields CASSQERGSYEQYF.

The chain links TRBV19 to TRBJ1-2, with a tentative D call TRBD1 (6 bases). Between the trimmed V and J ends, which lost 7 bases and 2 bases, there was a span of 14 bases. CDR1 and CDR2 from the germline V gene are LNHDA and SQIVND (reference sequence). This CDR3 has 14 amino acids. The chain's CDR3 is CASMPGVSNYGYTF. CDR3 DNA: TGTGCCAGTATGCCAGGGGTGTCGAACTATGGCTACACCTTC.